Listed below are T cell receptor beta chains from one sample, sequenced in a study of cytomegalovirus exposure and HLA in healthy donors. Assay: immunoSEQ multiplex PCR; the TCRdb copy retains only in-frame clones and omits some. The sample consists of 80,000 to 100,000 clones, around 73% of them appearing once. The material sequenced was PBMCs. These receptors were obtained from a man aged 35-49 years in good health and CMV-seronegative. Each CDR3 is given with its conserved first and last residue. A row's size may be missing; if present it is once, few, many or a size class.

CDR3aa	v_gene	abundance
CASSTRTSGQNTGELFF	TRBV11-3	few
CASSAVVNTEAFF	TRBV2	few
CASSYGNRGETQYF	TRBV6-5	few
CASSLAEVNTQYF	TRBV5-1	few
CASSQGTAGGQETQYF	TRBV4-2	.
CASSQGDRVTYNSPLHF	TRBV4-3	.
CASSDTLTGHNEKLFF	TRBV6-1	few
CASSFYVGGFNEQYF	TRBV5-8	.
CASSLGTGIEKLFF	TRBV7-9	.
CASGLVRSSGGLWLGEQFF	TRBV12-5	.
CASTTGGKYEQYF	TRBV25-1	.
CASSQRTGDNNEQFF	TRBV4-3	few
CASSGARRGYTF	TRBV5-6	.